This record looks at one T cell receptor beta chain sequence and its context. What it binds is unknown. Here immunoSEQ multiplex PCR was the method, and the copy in TCRdb shows in-frame clones only, minus some. Of over 60,000 clones listed, 80% are singletons. From germline, CDR1 is KGHSH and CDR2 LQKENI. Trimming took off 4 bases at V and 5 bases at J, with 5 bases between the two ends. The CDR3 covers 12 residues. This specimen belongs to a study of T cell repertoires and HLA-DP antigens. Study overall: DNA input averaged around 200 ng in sorted CD137+CD4+ and 1,200 ng in pre-culture CD4+.

Sequencing used CD4+ T cells from PBMCs. The TCR comes from a man in his fifties or sixties in good health and CMV-seronegative. The V and J genes are TRBV18 and TRBJ1-4; D call uncertain. The DNA of the CDR3 is TGTGCCAGCTCACACACAAATGAAAAACTGTTTTTT. It translates to CASSHTNEKLFF.